Reported below is one T cell receptor (beta chain). Its specific antigen is unknown. No much larger clone exists at a distance of one base, and base qualities are not known. TCR CDR3 regions were amplified from genomic DNA by multiplex PCR using the deep immunoSEQ assay. Extracted genomic DNA from each cell subset was distributed evenly across all wells of several immunoSEQ 96-well plates, and each plate was treated as a replicate. Each replicate PCR for sorted subsets received around 200 ng genomic DNA, equal to roughly 30,000 T cell genomes. Purified libraries were measured with a Qubit 3.0 fluorometer, size-checked on a Bioanalyzer 2100, and measured again with the KAPA Library Quantification kit. Every immunoSEQ 96-well plate was sequenced on a separate single-read 150-cycle Illumina NextSeq 550 flow cell. The source study handled its data this way. Because the immunoSEQ output held only junctional sequences and lacked quality scores, the filtering could not match the filtering applied to full-length reads. To assign V/J genes and CDR3, sequences were annotated using PyIR, a Python wrapper for IgBLAST v1.9, with IMGT germline references. Any read was removed if the V/J assignment was weak (E-value above 1e-6), the CDR3 was missing, or the read contained stop codons, out-of-frame junctions, or ambiguous translated residues. V3J clonotypes were defined by identical inferred V gene, J gene, and CDR3 amino acid sequence. Percentage overlap between repertoires was computed as shared unique clonotypes divided by the size of the smaller repertoire. RTK rarefaction, the Chao1 estimator, and Recon v2.1 estimates of unobserved clonotypes were used to assess repertoire richness. Generation probabilities were computed with OLGA for all TCRbeta clonotypes obtained by the gDNA method from a few donors. In TCRdb, the immuneACCESS table is reduced to in-frame sequences with V and J assigned. These tables do not hold every clone; where another copy was compared, an unresolved V gene accounts for under half, and the others remain unexplained. That table supplies the V and J calls and clone size; D and trimming were determined from the DNA. The sample table lists about 2 million clones, approximately 95% of them with a count of one. 1% to 1.5% of the sample goes to the ten largest clones.

The CDR3 runs 13 residues from the cysteine to the phenylalanine. Only the CDR3 DNA is retained, 39 bases long and in frame from the first base. The germline V gene specifies SGHAT as CDR1 and FQNNGV as CDR2. V lost 5 bases and J lost 6 bases, and the count of bases not matched to a germline gene is 5. This sample is part of a study of shared clonotypes between healthy human individuals (dated by TCRdb to 2020 to 2022). Looking at the study overall: The cohort included a few men and a couple of women between 18 and 49 years of age. For each donor, CD4 naive and CD4 memory were each run on three plates, CD8 naive on two plates, and CD8 memory on one plate. The study deeply sequenced blood TCR repertoires of about 5 healthy adults to estimate repertoire size and the extent of clonotype sharing between individuals. Libraries were prepared and TCR repertoires were sequenced by different laboratories using diverse techniques, in order to increase sequencing depth and limit assay-specific biases. Each donor's leukapheresis produced roughly between roughly 0.85 and 9.5 billion PBMCs. Broader findings and caveats from the paper: Naive subsets generally had larger estimated clonotype richness than memory subsets did. Pairwise subsampling indicated that sequencing depth was expected to affect the degree of clonotype sharing among donors. Because the study included only a small number of donors, the genetic and exposure-history diversity represented was limited. Only blood was sampled, and tissue TCR repertoires likely differ from those in blood. Incomplete sequencing was indicated by rarefaction of sorted-subset datasets, despite the large sequencing depth. Compared with non-shared clonotypes, clonotypes shared by all four sorted-subset donors had higher generation probabilities. When a handful of donors were compared, the shared fraction of clonotypes was about 5% for naive CD4, about 4% for naive CD8, 2% to 2.5% for memory CD4, and roughly 0.4% for memory CD8.

For the CD8 naive samples, CD45RO-negative cells were positively selected for CCR7, yielding a CD45RA+CCR7+ population from which TemRA cells were excluded. Healthy HIV-negative adults with no recently reported acute infections or vaccinations were included as donors. Only Caucasian adults living in Nashville, Tennessee, USA were represented among the donors. After blood collection by leukapheresis, PBMCs were isolated using Ficoll-Histopaque density gradient centrifugation and then cryopreserved in the vapor phase of liquid nitrogen. Analytical flow cytometry was used to check the purity and quantity of each magnetically sorted T cell population. Genomic DNA was isolated from every sorted fraction and measured by UV absorbance on a Nanodrop 2000c.

The receptor was isolated from a man aged 18 to 29 in good health. The rearrangement joined TRBV11-2 to TRBJ1-1; 8 central bases correspond to TRBD1. Sequencing was done on a sample of naive CD8+ T cells sorted from blood. Sample cell subset or site, as interpreted from the label and publication: CD45RA+CCR7+. The DNA reads as follows: TGTGCCAGCAGCCTCGGACAGGGCCCTGAAGCTTTCTTT. The resulting protein is CASSLGQGPEAFF. Outside the CDR3, residues come from the reference TRBV11-2 and TRBJ1-1 proteins, so the full variable domain is: EAGVAQSPRYKIIEKRQSVAFWCNPISGHATLYWYQQILGQGPKLLIQFQNNGVVDDSQLPKDRFSAERLKGVDSTLKIQPAKLEDSAVYLCASSLGQGPEAFFGQGTRLTVV.